This entry is about one TCR beta chain. The antigen is not known. The source of the sample is a study of identical twins. MiXCR, run by TCRdb on the 5' RACE reads, gives a single entry per CDR3 protein. The sample shows about 810,000 distinct CDR3 sequences, 12% of them seen only once. In germline, CDR1 is SGHRS, CDR2 YFSETQ. Trimming took off 0 bases at V and 5 bases at J, with 14 bases between the two ends. This CDR3 region has 15 residues. The study, taken as a whole, reports: Whereas memory repertoires showed no such difference, abundant cord blood beta clonotypes carried fewer insertions.

This sample also appeared in a second study, on yellow fever vaccine responses in identical twins.

Sequencing was performed on PBMCs. The chain is built from TRBV5-1 and TRBJ1-1; D ambiguous. The clonotype was recovered from a woman between 18 and 29 years old in good health. The CDR3 protein is CASSLEAPLRTEAFF. The CDR3, as DNA: TGCGCCAGCAGCTTGGAGGCGCCCCTTAGGACTGAAGCTTTCTTT.